This TCR beta chain was identified in a study of spatial heterogeneity in lung cancer. Time point given: blood at routine non-recurrence follow-up after resection. Material for sequencing was whole RNA from tumor, nontumor lung or frozen PBMC, left unsorted. TCRdb called the 5' RACE reads again in MiXCR, with one record for every CDR3 protein. Altogether approximately 41,000 distinct CDR3 sequences are present, approximately 10% being singletons, with the ten largest covering 17%. The length of the CDR3 is 19 residues. Germline V gene lookup returns CDR1 LGHDT and CDR2 YNNKEL (reference sequence). V lost 2 bases, J lost 1 base, and 22 bases lay in between. In this sample, this clonotype turned up a few times.

This receptor was obtained from a female donor with early-stage non-small cell lung cancer. The chain links TRBV3-1 to TRBJ2-3; unclear D gene. Specimen: PBMCs, collected at follow-up. The CDR3 DNA reads as TGTGCCAGCAGCCAAAGCCTGATCACGACTTACGGAGGCACAGATACGCAGTATTTT. As protein: CASSQSLITTYGGTDTQYF.